These T cell receptor beta chains were read from a single sample in a study of T cell responses to AZD1222 COVID-19 vaccine. Method: immunoSEQ multiplex PCR; TCRdb's copy keeps in-frame clones and lacks some. The table has more than 150,000 clones, more than 75% seen once. Source: peripheral blood, taken 28 days after the second AZD1222 dose. The receptors derive from an adult who received the AZD1222 COVID-19 vaccine. Each CDR3 is given with its conserved first and last residue. The order of the fields is V gene, clone size, CDR3 length, D gene, J gene, CDR3 protein, CDR3 DNA. A D gene is named only where the DNA matches it firmly. Clone size is given for some rows only: seen once, a few or many times, or a class if the clone is expanded.

TRBV2	once	13	TRBD1	TRBJ2-7	CASTIDTGAEQYF	TGTGCCAGCACCATAGACACAGGGGCCGAGCAGTACTTC
TRBV28	medium-sized	13	TRBD1	TRBJ1-1	CASSFGTVNEAFF	TGTGCCAGCAGTTTCGGGACAGTCAATGAGGCTTTCTTT
TRBV7-2	NA	16	TRBD2	TRBJ2-3	CASSVLAGGPPDTQYF	TGTGCCAGCAGCGTACTAGCGGGAGGGCCCCCAGATACGCAGTATTTT
TRBV28	NA	14	NA	TRBJ1-3	CASSFSTEGNTIYF	TGTGCCAGCAGTTTCAGTACGGAAGGAAACACCATATATTTT
TRBV5-1	NA	11	NA	TRBJ2-3	CASGEGDTQYF	TGCGCCAGCGGCGAAGGGGATACGCAGTATTTT
TRBV5-1	NA	17	TRBD2	TRBJ2-3	CASSLGGLAVSTDTQYF	TGCGCCAGCAGCTTGGGAGGGCTAGCGGTAAGCACAGATACGCAGTATTTT
TRBV28	NA	15	TRBD2	TRBJ2-3	CASSASGRAPDTQYF	TGTGCCAGCAGTGCTAGCGGGAGGGCCCCAGATACGCAGTATTTT
TRBV21-1	NA	11	NA	TRBJ1-1	CASSKDNEAFF	TGTGCCAGCAGCAAAGATAATGAAGCTTTCTTT
TRBV19	NA	15	TRBD2	TRBJ2-1	CATGAIAGSLNEQFF	TGTGCCACTGGGGCGATAGCGGGATCCCTCAATGAGCAGTTCTTC
TRBV19	once	14	NA	TRBJ2-3	CASSGTGAGDTQYF	TGTGCCAGTAGTGGTACGGGGGCTGGAGATACGCAGTATTTT
TRBV7-9	NA	15	TRBD2	TRBJ2-7	CASRPGLASSYEQYF	TGTGCCAGCAGACCAGGACTAGCTAGCTCCTACGAGCAGTACTTC
TRBV19	NA	14	TRBD2	TRBJ2-1	CASSVAGVRNEQFF	TGTGCCAGTAGTGTAGCGGGAGTCCGGAATGAGCAGTTCTTC
TRBV28	NA	14	TRBD1	TRBJ1-5	CASSWTGGSQPQHF	TGTGCCAGCAGCTGGACAGGGGGCAGTCAGCCCCAGCATTTT
TRBV19	NA	13	NA	TRBJ1-2	CASRGGLNYGYTF	TGTGCCAGCCGAGGAGGGCTGAACTATGGCTACACCTTC
TRBV24-1	NA	15	NA	TRBJ2-2	CATSGTLRPAGELFF	TGTGCCACCAGTGGGACTTTAAGGCCCGCCGGGGAGCTGTTTTTT
TRBV7-6	NA	16	NA	TRBJ2-3	CASSHPGTSGTDTQYF	TGTGCCAGCAGCCACCCCGGGACCTCGGGCACAGATACGCAGTATTTT
TRBV9	NA	12	NA	TRBJ2-4	CASSADQGIQYF	TGTGCCAGCAGCGCAGACCAGGGCATTCAGTACTTC